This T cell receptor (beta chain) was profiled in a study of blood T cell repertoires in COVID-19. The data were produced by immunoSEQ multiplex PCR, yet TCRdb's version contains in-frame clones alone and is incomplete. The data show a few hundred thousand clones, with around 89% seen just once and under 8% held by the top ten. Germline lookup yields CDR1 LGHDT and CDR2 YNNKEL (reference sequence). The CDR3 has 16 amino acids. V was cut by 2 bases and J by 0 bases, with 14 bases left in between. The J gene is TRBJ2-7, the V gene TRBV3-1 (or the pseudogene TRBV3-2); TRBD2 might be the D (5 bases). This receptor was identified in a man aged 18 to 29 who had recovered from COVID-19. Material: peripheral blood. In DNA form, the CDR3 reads TGTGCCAGCAGCCAACTAGCTGGGAGAAGCTCCTACGAGCAGTACTTC. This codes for CASSQLAGRSSYEQYF.